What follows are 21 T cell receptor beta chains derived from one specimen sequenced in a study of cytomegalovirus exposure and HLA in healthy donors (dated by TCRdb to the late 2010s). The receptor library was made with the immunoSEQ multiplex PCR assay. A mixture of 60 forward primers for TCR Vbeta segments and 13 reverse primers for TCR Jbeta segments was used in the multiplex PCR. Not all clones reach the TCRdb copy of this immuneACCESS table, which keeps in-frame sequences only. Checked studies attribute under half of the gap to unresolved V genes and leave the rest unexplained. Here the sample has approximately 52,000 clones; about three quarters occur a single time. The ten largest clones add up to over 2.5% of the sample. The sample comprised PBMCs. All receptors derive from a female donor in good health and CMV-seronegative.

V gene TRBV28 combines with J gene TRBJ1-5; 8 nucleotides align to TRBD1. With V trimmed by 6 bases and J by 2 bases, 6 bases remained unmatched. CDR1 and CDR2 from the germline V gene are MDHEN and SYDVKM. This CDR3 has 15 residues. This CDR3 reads CASRTTGARNQPQHF. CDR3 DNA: TGTGCCAGCAGGACGACAGGGGCTCGCAATCAGCCCCAGCATTTT. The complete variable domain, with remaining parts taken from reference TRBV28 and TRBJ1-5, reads DVKVTQSSRYLVKRTGEKVFLECVQDMDHENMFWYRQDPGLGLRLIYFSYDVKMKEKGDIPEGYSVSREKKERFSLILESASTNQTSMYLCASRTTGARNQPQHFGDGTRLSIL.

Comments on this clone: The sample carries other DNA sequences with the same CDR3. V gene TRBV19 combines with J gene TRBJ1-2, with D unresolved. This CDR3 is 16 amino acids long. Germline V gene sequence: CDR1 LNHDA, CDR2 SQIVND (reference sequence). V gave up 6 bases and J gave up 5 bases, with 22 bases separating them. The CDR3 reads CASSSVPSRLGYGYTF. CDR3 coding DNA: TGTGCCAGTAGCTCGGTCCCCTCTCGGCTAGGATATGGCTACACCTTC.

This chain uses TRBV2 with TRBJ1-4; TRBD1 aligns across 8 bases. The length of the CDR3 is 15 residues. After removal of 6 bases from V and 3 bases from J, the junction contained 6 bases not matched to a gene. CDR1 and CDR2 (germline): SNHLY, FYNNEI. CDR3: CASRGTGGANEKLFF. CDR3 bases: TGTGCCAGCAGAGGAACAGGGGGGGCTAATGAAAAACTGTTTTTT.

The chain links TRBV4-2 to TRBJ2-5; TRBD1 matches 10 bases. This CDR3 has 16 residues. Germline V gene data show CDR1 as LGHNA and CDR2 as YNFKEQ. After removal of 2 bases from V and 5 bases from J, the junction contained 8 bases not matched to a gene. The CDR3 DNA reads TGTGCCAGCAGCCAAAACCCGACAGGGGGCAGGGAGACCCAGTACTTC. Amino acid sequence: CASSQNPTGGRETQYF.

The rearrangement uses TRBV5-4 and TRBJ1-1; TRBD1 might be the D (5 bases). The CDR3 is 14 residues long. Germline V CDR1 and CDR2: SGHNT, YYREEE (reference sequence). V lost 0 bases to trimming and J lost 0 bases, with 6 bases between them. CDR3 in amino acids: CASSLDRMNTEAFF. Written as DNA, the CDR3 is TGTGCCAGCAGCTTGGACAGGATGAACACTGAAGCTTTCTTT.

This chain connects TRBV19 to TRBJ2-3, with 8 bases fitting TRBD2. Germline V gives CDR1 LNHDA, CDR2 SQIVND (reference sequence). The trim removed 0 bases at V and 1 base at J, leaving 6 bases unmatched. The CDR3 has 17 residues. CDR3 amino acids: CASSIDSGVSGTDTQYF. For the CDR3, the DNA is TGTGCCAGTAGTATAGATAGCGGGGTATCGGGCACAGATACGCAGTATTTT.

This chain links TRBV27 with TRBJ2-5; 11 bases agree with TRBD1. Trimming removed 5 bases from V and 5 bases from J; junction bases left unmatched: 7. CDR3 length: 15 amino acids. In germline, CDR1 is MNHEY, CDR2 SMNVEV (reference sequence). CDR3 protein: CASSAGTGGRETQYF. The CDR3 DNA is TGTGCCAGCAGTGCAGGGACAGGGGGAAGGGAGACCCAGTACTTC.

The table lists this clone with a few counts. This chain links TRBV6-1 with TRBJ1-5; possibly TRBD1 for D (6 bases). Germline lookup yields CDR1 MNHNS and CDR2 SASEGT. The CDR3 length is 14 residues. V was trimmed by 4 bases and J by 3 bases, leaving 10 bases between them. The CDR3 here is CASSGRDTNQPQHF. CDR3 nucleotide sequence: TGTGCCAGCAGTGGCCGGGACACCAATCAGCCCCAGCATTTT.

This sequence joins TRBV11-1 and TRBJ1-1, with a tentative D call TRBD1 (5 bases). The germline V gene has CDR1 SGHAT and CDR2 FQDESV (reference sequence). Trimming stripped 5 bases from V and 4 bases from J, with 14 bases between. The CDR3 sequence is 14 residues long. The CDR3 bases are TGTGCCAGCAGCCAGATACGGGGGATCACTGAAGCTTTCTTT. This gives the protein CASSQIRGITEAFF.

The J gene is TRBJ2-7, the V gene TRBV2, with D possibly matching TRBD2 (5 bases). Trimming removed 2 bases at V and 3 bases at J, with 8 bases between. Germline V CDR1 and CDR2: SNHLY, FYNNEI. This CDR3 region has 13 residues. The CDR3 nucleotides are TGTGCCAGCAGTGAAAGACGGGACTACGAGCAGTACTTC. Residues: CASSERRDYEQYF.

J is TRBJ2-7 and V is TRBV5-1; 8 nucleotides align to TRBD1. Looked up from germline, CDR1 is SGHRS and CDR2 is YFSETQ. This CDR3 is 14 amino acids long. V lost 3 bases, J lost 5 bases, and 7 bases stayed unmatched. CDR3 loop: CASSSGTGNNEQYF. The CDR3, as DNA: TGCGCCAGCAGCTCCGGGACAGGTAACAACGAGCAGTACTTC.

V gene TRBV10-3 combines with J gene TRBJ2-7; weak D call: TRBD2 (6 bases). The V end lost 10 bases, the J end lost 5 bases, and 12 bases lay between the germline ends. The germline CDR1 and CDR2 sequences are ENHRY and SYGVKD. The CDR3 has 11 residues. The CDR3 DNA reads TGTGCCACCGGGAGTTCGGACGAGCAGTACTTC. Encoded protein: CATGSSDEQYF.

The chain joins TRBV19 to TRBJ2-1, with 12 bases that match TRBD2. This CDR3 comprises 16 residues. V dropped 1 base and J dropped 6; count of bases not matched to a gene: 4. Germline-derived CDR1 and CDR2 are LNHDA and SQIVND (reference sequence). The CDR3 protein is CASSIALAGGSNEQFF. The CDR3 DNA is TGTGCCAGTAGTATAGCCCTAGCGGGAGGGTCCAATGAGCAGTTCTTC. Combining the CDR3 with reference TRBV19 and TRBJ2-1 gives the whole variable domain DGGITQSPKYLFRKEGQNVTLSCEQNLNHDAMYWYRQDPGQGLRLIYYSQIVNDFQKGDIAEGYSVSREKKESFPLTVTSAQKNPTAFYLCASSIALAGGSNEQFFGPGTRLTVL.

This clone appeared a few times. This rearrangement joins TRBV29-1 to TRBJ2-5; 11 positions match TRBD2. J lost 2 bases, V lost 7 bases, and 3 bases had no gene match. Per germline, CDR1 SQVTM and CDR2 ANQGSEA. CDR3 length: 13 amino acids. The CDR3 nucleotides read TGCAGCGGCAGACTAGCGGGGCAAGAGACCCAGTACTTC. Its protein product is CSGRLAGQETQYF.

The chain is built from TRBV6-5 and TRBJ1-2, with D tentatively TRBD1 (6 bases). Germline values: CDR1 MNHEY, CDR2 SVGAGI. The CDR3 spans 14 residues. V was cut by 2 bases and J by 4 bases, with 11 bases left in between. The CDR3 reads CASSYGGTSYGYTF. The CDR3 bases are TGTGCCAGCAGTTACGGTGGGACAAGCTATGGCTACACCTTC.

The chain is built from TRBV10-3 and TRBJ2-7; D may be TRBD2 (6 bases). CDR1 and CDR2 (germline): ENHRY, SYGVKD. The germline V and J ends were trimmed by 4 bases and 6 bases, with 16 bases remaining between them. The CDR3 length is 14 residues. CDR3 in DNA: TGTGCCATCAGTGTCGTAGATAAGGAGGGCGAGCAGTACTTC. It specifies CAISVVDKEGEQYF.

Here the CDR3 DNA reads TGTGCCAGCAGTTTTCTGGGACTAGCGGGAGGGCCTGATGAGCAGTTCTTC. It codes for CASSFLGLAGGPDEQFF. The V and J genes are TRBV27 and TRBJ2-1; the match to TRBD2 covers 16 bases. Looked up from germline, CDR1 is MNHEY and CDR2 is SMNVEV (reference sequence). V lost 3 bases, J lost 8 bases, and 7 bases stayed unmatched. This CDR3 comprises 17 residues.

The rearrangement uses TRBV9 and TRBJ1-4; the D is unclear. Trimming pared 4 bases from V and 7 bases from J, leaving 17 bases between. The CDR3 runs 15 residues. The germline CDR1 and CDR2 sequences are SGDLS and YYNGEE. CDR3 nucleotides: TGTGCCAGCAGCCCCGAGGGCATGTTCGGTGAAAAACTGTTTTTT. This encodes CASSPEGMFGEKLFF.

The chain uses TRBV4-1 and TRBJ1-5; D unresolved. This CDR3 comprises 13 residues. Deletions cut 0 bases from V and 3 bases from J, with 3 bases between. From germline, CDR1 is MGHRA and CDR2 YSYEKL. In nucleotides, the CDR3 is TGCGCCAGCAGCCAAGAAGCCAATCAGCCCCAGCATTTT. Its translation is CASSQEANQPQHF.

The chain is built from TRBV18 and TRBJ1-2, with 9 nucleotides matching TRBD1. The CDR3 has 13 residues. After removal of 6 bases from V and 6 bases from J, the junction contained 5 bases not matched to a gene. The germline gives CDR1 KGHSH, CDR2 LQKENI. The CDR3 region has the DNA TGTGCCAGCTCCCAGGGACAGGGAGATGGCTACACCTTC. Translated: CASSQGQGDGYTF.

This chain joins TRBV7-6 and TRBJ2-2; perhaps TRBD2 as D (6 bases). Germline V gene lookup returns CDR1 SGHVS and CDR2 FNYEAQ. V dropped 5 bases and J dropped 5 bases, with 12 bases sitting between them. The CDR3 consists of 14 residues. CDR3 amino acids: CASSPFGGTGELFF. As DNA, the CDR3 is TGTGCCAGCAGCCCGTTTGGGGGGACCGGGGAGCTGTTTTTT. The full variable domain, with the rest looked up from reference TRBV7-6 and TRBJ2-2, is GAGVSQSPRYKVTKRGQDVALRCDPISGHVSLYWYRQALGQGPEFLTYFNYEAQQDKSGLPNDRFSAERPEGSISTLTIQRTEQRDSAMYRCASSPFGGTGELFFGEGSRLTVL.